The clone carrying this T cell receptor (beta chain) was counted a single time. The antigen is unknown. The length of the CDR3 is 13 residues. In germline, CDR1 is WSHSY, CDR2 SAAADI. After removal of 10 bases from V and 3 bases from J, the junction contained 8 bases not matched to a gene. The sample originates from a study of Tregs in tolerant kidney transplant recipients. About the study: CD4+CD25+CD127- cells came from approximately three-day belatacept mixed lymphocyte reactions, some with approximately five-day graft donor restimulation. Sorting used antibodies to exclude donor cells. Study-level points and caveats: Validation in larger populations is needed because few patients were studied.

The assay was immunoSEQ multiplex PCR, and TCRdb's table has in-frame clones only and misses some. The table records about 44,000 clones, nearly 97% of them present only once. Specimen: Tregs from blood cultured with allogeneic cells. The TCR comes from a human donor in good health. This chain joins TRBV10-2 and TRBJ1-2; 7 bases are a match to TRBD1. DNA of the CDR3: TGCGCCACATGGACAGGCCTAGACTATGGCTACACCTTC. Residues: CATWTGLDYGYTF.